The rows below give T cell receptor beta chains drawn from one sample of a study of T cell responses to AZD1222 COVID-19 vaccine. Libraries were prepared by immunoSEQ multiplex PCR; TCRdb keeps only in-frame clonotypes and omits some of them. There are about 150,000 clones in the sample; 85% to 95% occur only once, and under 2% lies in the top ten. Sequencing used peripheral blood, obtained on day 0 of AZD1222 vaccination. These receptors were taken from an adult in good health. Each CDR3 is given with its conserved first and last residue. Some rows mark clone size as missing; the rest say once, few, many or name a class of expanded clone.

J gene | V gene | clone size | CDR3 protein
TRBJ2-1 | TRBV18 | once | CASSPGARRDNEQFF
TRBJ2-7 | TRBV10-3 | - | CAISETGAYEQYF
TRBJ1-4 | TRBV2 | - | CASQSPPNEKLFF
TRBJ2-7 | TRBV6-1 | once | CASSEAYRDLYEQYF
TRBJ1-5 | TRBV19 | - | CASLRGLNQPQHF
TRBJ2-3 | TRBV19 | - | CASSTNRRGWGDTQYF
TRBJ2-1 | TRBV6-6 | - | CASSPRGNGKNEQFF
TRBJ1-6 | TRBV6-4 | - | CASASPLHF
TRBJ1-1 | TRBV11-2 | - | CASSFAALGGRGTEAFF
TRBJ2-7 | TRBV5-5 | few | CASSLAARTVYEQYF
TRBJ1-5 | TRBV19 | - | CASSMGLSQGNQPQHF
TRBJ1-6 | TRBV11-2 | few | CASSLAGVDSPLHF
TRBJ1-2 | TRBV29-1 | - | CSVEGQGGRANYGYTF
TRBJ1-6 | TRBV3-1/TRBV3-2 | - | CASSQGTGARSPLHF
TRBJ1-3 | TRBV18 | - | CASSTTGTGNTIYF
TRBJ1-2 | TRBV19 | - | CASSMGIYGYTF
TRBJ2-2 | TRBV7-9 | once | CASSPSRGPSGELFF
TRBJ1-5 | TRBV27 | - | CASSLRTNQPQHF
TRBJ1-6 | TRBV27 | - | CASTPGQYNSPLHF
TRBJ2-7 | TRBV2 | - | CASSEISQISGEQYF
TRBJ2-3 | TRBV29-1 | - | CSVRTGMYTDTQYF
TRBJ1-5 | TRBV7-9 | - | CASSGGNQPQHF